This TCR beta chain comes out of a study of technical replicates of blood from a few donors. This CDR3 contains 13 residues. The germline V gene encodes CDR1 GTSNPN and CDR2 SVGIG (reference sequence). Unmatched junction bases numbered 4, after V lost 0 bases and J lost 7 bases. Data came from immunoSEQ multiplex PCR; TCRdb stores just in-frame clones and leaves some out. The profile shows about 61,000 clones, almost 97% of them singletons. The chain combines TRBV30 with TRBJ1-2; 8 bases are a match to TRBD1. Sample: T cells isolated from PBMCs. The sequence was obtained from a human donor in good health. The CDR3 DNA follows: TGTGCCTGGAGTGTTAGCCAGGGGGCTGGCTACACCTTC. This encodes CAWSVSQGAGYTF. The whole variable domain, remainder taken from reference TRBV30 and TRBJ1-2, is SQTIHQWPATLVQPVGSPLSLECTVEGTSNPNLYWYRQAAGRGLQLLFYSVGIGQISSEVPQNLSASRPQDRQFILSSKKLLLSDSGFYLCAWSVSQGAGYTFGSGTRLTVV.